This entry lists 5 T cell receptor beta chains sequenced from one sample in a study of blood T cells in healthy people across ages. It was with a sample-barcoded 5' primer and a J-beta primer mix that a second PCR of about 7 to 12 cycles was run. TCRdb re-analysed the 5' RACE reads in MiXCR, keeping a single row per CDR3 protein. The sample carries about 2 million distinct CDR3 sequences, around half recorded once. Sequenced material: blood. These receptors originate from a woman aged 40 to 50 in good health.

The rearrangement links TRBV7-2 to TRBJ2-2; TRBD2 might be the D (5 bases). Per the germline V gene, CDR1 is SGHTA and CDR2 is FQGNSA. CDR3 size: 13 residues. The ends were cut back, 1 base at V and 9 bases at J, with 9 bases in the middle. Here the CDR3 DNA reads TGTGCCAGCAGCTTAGATCGGAGGCGGGAGCTGTTTTTT. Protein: CASSLDRRRELFF.

The DNA of the CDR3 is TGTGCCAGCAGTTCCAGACAGGGGGCGCGGGATGGCTACACCTTC. This gives the protein CASSSRQGARDGYTF. The chain joins TRBV7-2 to TRBJ1-2; 10 positions agree with TRBD1. The length of the CDR3 is 15 residues. The V and J ends lost 6 bases and 6 bases, in that order; junction bases with no gene match: 10. Germline CDR1 is SGHTA and CDR2 is FQGNSA.

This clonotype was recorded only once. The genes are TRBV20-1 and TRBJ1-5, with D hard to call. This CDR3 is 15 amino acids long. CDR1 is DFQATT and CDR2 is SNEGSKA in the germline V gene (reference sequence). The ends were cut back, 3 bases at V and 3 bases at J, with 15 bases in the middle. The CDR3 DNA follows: TGCAGTGCTAGCAGTATGGACGGTGACAATCAGCCCCAGCATTTT. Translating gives CSASSMDGDNQPQHF.

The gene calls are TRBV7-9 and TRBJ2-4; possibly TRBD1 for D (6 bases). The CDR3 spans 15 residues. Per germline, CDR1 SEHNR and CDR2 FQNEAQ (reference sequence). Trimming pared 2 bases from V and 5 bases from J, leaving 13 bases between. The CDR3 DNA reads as TGTGCCAGCAGCTTAATGGTGGGGGCGCAAAACATTCAGTACTTC. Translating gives CASSLMVGAQNIQYF. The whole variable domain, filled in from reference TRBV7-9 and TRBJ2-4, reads DTGVSQNPRHKITKRGQNVTFRCDPISEHNRLYWYRQTLGQGPEFLTYFQNEAQLEKSRLLSDRFSAERPKGSFSTLEIQRTEQGDSAMYLCASSLMVGAQNIQYFGAGTRLSVL.

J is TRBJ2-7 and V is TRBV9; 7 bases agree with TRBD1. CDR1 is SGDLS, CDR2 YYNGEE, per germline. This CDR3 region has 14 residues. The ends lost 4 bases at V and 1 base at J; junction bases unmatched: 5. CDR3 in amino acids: CASSMQGESYEQYF. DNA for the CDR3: TGTGCCAGCAGCATGCAGGGGGAATCCTACGAGCAGTACTTC.